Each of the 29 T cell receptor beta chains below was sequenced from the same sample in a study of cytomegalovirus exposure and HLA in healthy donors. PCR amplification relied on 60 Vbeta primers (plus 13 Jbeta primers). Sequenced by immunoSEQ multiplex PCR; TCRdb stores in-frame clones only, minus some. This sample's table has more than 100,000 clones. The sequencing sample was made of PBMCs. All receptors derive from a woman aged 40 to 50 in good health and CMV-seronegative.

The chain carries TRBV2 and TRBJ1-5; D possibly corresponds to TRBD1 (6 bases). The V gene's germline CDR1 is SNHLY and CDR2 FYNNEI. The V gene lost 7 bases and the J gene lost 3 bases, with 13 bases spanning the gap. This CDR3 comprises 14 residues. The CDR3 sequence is CASTKGGFNQPQHF. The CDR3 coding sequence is TGTGCCAGCACCAAAGGGGGATTCAATCAGCCCCAGCATTTT. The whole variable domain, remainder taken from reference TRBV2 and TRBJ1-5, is EPEVTQTPSHQVTQMGQEVILRCVPISNHLYFYWYRQILGQKVEFLVSFYNNEISEKSEIFDDQFSVERPDGSNFTLKIRSTKLEDSAMYFCASTKGGFNQPQHFGDGTRLSIL.

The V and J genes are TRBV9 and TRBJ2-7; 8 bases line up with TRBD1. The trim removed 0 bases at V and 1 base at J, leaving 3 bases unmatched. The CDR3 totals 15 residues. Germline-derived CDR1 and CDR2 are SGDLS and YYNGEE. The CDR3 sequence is CASSVAGQESYEQYF. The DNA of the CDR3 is TGTGCCAGCAGCGTAGCGGGACAGGAGTCCTACGAGCAGTACTTC.

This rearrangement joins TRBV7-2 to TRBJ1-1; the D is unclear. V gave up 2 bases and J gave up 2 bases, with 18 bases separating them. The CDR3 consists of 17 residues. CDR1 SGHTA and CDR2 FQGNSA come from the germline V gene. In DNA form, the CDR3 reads TGTGCCAGCAGCTTACGGCCAGGCAGTTTGGCAAACACTGAAGCTTTCTTT. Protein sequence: CASSLRPGSLANTEAFF.

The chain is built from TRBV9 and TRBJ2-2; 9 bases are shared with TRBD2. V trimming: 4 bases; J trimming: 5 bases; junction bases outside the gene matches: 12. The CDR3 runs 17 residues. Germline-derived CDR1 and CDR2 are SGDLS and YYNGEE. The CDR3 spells CASSPRRAGGRTGELFF. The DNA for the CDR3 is TGTGCCAGCAGCCCTCGGCGGGCGGGGGGGAGGACCGGGGAGCTGTTTTTT.

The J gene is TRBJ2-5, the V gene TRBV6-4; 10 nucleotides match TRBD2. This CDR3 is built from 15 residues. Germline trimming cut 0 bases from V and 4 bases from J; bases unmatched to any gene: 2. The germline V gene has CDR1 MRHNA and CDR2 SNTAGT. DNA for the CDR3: TGTGCCAGCAGTGACTCAGCGGGGGGGCCAGAGACCCAGTACTTC. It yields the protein CASSDSAGGPETQYF.

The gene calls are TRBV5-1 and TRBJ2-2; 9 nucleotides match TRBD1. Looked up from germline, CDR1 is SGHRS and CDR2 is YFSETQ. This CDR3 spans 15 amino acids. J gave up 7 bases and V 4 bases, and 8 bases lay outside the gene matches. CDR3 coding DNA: TGCGCCAGCAGCCTGACAGGGGGGCCGGTCGGGGAGCTGTTTTTT. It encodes CASSLTGGPVGELFF.

CDR3 sequence: CSVSRGISNQPQHF. As DNA, the CDR3 is TGCAGCGTCAGTAGGGGGATAAGCAATCAGCCCCAGCATTTT. This chain connects TRBV29-1 to TRBJ1-5; TRBD1 is a possible D gene (6 bases). This CDR3 region has 14 residues. With 6 bases removed from V and 1 base from J, the gap between germline ends came to 13 bases. Looked up from germline, CDR1 is SQVTM and CDR2 is ANQGSEA.

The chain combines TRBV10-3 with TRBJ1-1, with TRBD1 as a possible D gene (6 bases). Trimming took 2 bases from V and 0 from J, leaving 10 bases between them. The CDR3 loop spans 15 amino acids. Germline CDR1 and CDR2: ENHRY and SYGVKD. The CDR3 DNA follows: TGTGCCATCAGTGAGGATACAGGGATGAACACTGAAGCTTTCTTT. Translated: CAISEDTGMNTEAFF.

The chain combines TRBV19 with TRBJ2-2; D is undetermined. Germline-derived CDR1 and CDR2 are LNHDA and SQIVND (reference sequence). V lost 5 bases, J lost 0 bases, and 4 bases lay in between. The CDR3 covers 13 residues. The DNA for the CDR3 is TGTGCCAGTAGTCTCCCGAACACCGGGGAGCTGTTTTTT. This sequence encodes CASSLPNTGELFF.

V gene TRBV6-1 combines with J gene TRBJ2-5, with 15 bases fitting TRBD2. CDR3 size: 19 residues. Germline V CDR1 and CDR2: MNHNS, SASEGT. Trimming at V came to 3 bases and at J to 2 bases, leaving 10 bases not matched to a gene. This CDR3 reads CASSDVRTSGGARQETQYF. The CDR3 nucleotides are TGTGCCAGCAGTGACGTCCGGACTAGCGGGGGGGCTAGGCAAGAGACCCAGTACTTC.

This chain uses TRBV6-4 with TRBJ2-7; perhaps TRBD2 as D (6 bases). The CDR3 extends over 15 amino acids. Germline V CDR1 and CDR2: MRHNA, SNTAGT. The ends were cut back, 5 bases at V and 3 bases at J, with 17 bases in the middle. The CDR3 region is CASSRDPEGNYEQYF. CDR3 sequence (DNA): TGTGCCAGCAGTAGGGACCCGGAGGGAAACTACGAGCAGTACTTC.

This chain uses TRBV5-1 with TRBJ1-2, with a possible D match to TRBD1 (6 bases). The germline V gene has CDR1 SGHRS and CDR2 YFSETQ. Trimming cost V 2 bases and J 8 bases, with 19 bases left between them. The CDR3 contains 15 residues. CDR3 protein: CASSLNLGTQRGYTF. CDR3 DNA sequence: TGCGCCAGCAGCTTAAATCTCGGGACACAGAGGGGCTACACCTTC.

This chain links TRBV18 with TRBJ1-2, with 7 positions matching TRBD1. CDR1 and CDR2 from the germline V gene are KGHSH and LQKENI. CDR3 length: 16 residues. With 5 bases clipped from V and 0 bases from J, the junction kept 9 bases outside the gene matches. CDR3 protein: CASSSPPGTANYGYTF. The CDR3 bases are TGTGCCAGCTCATCGCCCCCCGGGACAGCTAACTATGGCTACACCTTC.

Here the CDR3 reads CASSTTSGGASRRYEQYF. DNA of the CDR3: TGTGCCAGTAGTACAACTAGCGGGGGCGCCTCGAGGCGGTACGAGCAGTACTTC. The chain is built from TRBV19 and TRBJ2-7, with 11 bases lining up with TRBD2. CDR3 length: 18 amino acids. The junction had 15 bases not matched to a gene; V was cut back by 4 bases and J by 4 bases. Germline CDR1 reads LNHDA; CDR2 reads SQIVND (reference sequence).

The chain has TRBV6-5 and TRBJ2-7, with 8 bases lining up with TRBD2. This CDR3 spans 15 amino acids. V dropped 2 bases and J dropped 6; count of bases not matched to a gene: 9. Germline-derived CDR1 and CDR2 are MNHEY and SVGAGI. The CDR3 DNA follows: TGTGCCAGCAGTTACCGGCTTGAGCGGGGGCGCGAGCAGTACTTC. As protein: CASSYRLERGREQYF.

CDR3 coding DNA: TGTGCCACCAGGACTAGCGGGGGGGTTGGTACGCAGTATTTT. Its protein is CATRTSGGVGTQYF. The chain employs TRBV2 and TRBJ2-3; 15 bases agree with TRBD2. The V gene end was trimmed by 10 bases and the J gene end by 8 bases; junction bases not matched to a gene: 7. The germline CDR1 and CDR2 sequences are SNHLY and FYNNEI. This CDR3 has 14 amino acids.

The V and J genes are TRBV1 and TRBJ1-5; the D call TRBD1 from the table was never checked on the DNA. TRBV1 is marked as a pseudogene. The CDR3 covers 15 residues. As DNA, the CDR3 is TGCACCAGCAGAGACGGACAGCTTAGCAATCAGCCCCAGCATTTT. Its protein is CTSRDGQLSNQPQHF.

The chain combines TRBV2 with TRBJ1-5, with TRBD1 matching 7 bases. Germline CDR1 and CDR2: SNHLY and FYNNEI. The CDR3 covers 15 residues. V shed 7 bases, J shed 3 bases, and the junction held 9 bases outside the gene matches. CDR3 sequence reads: CASTLEGQFNQPQHF. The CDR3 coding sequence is TGTGCCAGCACCTTAGAGGGACAGTTCAATCAGCCCCAGCATTTT.

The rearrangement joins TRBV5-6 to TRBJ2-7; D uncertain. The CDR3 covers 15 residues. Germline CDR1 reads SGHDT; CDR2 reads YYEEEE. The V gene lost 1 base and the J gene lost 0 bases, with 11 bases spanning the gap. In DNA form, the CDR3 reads TGTGCCAGCAGCTTGAGTCCCGGTAGCTCCTACGAGCAGTACTTC. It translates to CASSLSPGSSYEQYF.

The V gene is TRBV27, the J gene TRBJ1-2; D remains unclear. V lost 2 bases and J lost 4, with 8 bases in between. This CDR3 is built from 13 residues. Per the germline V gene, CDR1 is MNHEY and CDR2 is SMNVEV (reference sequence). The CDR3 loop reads CASSLGGSYGYTF. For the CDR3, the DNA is TGTGCCAGCAGTTTAGGAGGTAGCTATGGCTACACCTTC.

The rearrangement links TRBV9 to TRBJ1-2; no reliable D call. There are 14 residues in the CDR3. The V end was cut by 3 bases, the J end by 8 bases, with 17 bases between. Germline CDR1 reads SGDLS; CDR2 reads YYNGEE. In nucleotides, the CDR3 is TGTGCCAGCAGCGCCAACTACGTGGAGGGAGGCTACACCTTC. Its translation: CASSANYVEGGYTF.

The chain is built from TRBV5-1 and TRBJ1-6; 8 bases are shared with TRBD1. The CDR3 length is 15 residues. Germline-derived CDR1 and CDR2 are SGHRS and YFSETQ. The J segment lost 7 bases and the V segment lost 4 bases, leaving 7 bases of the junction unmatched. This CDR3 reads CASSLHQGANSPLHF. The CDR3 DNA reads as TGCGCCAGCAGCCTGCATCAGGGGGCAAATTCACCCCTCCACTTT.

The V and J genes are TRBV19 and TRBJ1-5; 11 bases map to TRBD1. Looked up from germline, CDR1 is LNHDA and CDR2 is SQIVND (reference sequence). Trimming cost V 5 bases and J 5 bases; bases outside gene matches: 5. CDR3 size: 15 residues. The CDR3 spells CASSPRGQGDQPQHF. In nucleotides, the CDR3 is TGTGCCAGTAGTCCCAGGGGACAGGGGGATCAGCCCCAGCATTTT.

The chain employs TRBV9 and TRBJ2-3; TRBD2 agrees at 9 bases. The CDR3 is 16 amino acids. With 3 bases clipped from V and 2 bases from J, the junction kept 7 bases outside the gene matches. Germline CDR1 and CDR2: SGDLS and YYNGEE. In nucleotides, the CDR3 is TGTGCCAGCAGCGGTAGCGGGGGAACTGACACAGATACGCAGTATTTT. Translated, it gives CASSGSGGTDTDTQYF. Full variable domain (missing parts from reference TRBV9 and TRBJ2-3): DSGVTQTPKHLITATGQRVTLRCSPRSGDLSVYWYQQSLDQGLQFLIQYYNGEERAKGNILERFSAQQFPDLHSELNLSSLELGDSALYFCASSGSGGTDTDTQYFGPGTRLTVL.

In DNA form, the CDR3 reads TGTGCCAGTAATGACAGGGGTAATTCACCCCTCCACTTT. Protein: CASNDRGNSPLHF. The chain carries TRBV19 and TRBJ1-6; TRBD1 agrees at 8 bases. J gave up 6 bases and V 7 bases, and 2 bases lay outside the gene matches. The CDR3 sequence is 13 residues long. Germline V gives CDR1 LNHDA, CDR2 SQIVND (reference sequence).

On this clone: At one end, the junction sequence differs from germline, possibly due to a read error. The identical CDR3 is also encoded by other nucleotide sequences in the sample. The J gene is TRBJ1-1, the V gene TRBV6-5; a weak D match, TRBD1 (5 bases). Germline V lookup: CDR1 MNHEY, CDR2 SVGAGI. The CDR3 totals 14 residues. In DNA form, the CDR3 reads TGTGCCAGCAGTTCGGGCAGGGTAAAGACTGAGGCTTTCTTT. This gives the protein CASSSGRVKTEAFF.

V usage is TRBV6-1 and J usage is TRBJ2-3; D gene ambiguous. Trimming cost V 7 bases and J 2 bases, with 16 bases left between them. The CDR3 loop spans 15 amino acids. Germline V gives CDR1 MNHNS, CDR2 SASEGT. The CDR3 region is CASTTFSGSTDTQYF. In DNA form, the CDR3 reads TGTGCCAGCACCACCTTCTCCGGGTCCACAGATACGCAGTATTTT.

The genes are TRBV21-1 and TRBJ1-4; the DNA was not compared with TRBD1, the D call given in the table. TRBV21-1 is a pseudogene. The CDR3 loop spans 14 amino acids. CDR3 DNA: TGTGCCAGCAGGGACAGTGAAATGAAAAACTTCCGGCATTTT. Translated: CASRDSEMKNFRHF.

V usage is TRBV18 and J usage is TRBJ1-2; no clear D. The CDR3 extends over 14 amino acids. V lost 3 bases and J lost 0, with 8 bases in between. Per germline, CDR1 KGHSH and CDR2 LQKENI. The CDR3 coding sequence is TGTGCCAGCTCACCCTCGGTGTCTAACTATGGCTACACCTTC. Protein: CASSPSVSNYGYTF.